The 3 T cell receptor beta chains in this list originate from one sample, sequenced in a study of early T cells in non-severe SARS-CoV-2 infection (dated by TCRdb to about 2021). Library preparation used 5' RACE. The sequencer was a NextSeq 500. TCRdb trimmed public reads at Q25 via fastp, called clones via MiXCR and kept in-frame beta chains. Rows are unified per CDR3 protein, each entry keeping the most common DNA and genes. The sample yields 50,000 to 65,000 distinct CDR3 sequences; around 20% were counted once. Roughly 9% of the sample rests with the top ten. The sample consisted of whole blood, taken at baseline. Every receptor here comes from an adult who was a healthcare worker with PCR-confirmed SARS-CoV-2 infection or an uninfected control (not recorded which).

There are a few counts of this clonotype. The CDR3 here is CASTRAGSYNEQFF. CDR3 coding DNA: TGTGCCAGCACCCGAGCGGGTTCCTACAATGAGCAGTTCTTC. The rearrangement joins TRBV11-2 to TRBJ2-1, with D possibly TRBD2 on 6 matching bases. The CDR3 is 14 amino acids. V lost 7 bases, J lost 1 base, and 11 bases lay in between. The germline V gene has CDR1 SGHAT and CDR2 FQNNGV.

This clonotype was observed a handful of times. The chain combines TRBV5-1 with TRBJ2-3, with TRBD2 matching over 9 bases. The CDR3 is made up of 17 amino acids. The germline CDR1 and CDR2 sequences are SGHRS and YFSETQ. Losses at the gene ends were 2 bases for V and 3 bases for J; bases not matched to a gene: 10. CDR3 DNA: TGCGCCAGCAGCTTAATAACAACGGGACTAGCAACAGATACGCAGTATTTT. Translation gives CASSLITTGLATDTQYF.

This clonotype was observed many times. CDR3 bases: TGTGCCAGCAGTGGAGGACTAGCGGGGGGGATCTACAATGAGCAGTTCTTC. It specifies CASSGGLAGGIYNEQFF. The chain has TRBV6-1 and TRBJ2-1; TRBD2 matches at 15 bases. V shed 4 bases and J 3 bases; nucleotides not matched to a gene: 4. The CDR3 consists of 17 residues. In germline, CDR1 is MNHNS, CDR2 SASEGT.